This TCR beta chain is drawn from a study of CD8 T cells in Susac syndrome. Treatment-naive patients with stable or active relapsing-remitting disease served as multiple sclerosis controls. The RNA, roughly 0.45 to 1 ug, was put through reverse transcription using random hexamers. The CDR3 of TCR beta was amplified by immunoSEQ multiplex PCR across 54 Vbeta and 13 Jbeta. TCRdb itself ran the immunoSEQ multiplex PCR reads through MiXCR, one entry per CDR3 protein. The sample lists 150,000 to 200,000 distinct CDR3 sequences; roughly 96% were seen once. The V gene lost 8 bases and the J gene lost 0 bases, with 10 bases spanning the gap. CDR3 length: 13 residues. Germline V gives CDR1 LNHNV, CDR2 YYDKDF (reference sequence).

The chain joins TRBV15 to TRBJ2-5; the D gene is possibly TRBD2 (6 bases). The sequenced sample was CD4+ T cells from PBMCs. This sequence was found in a human donor with multiple sclerosis. CDR3 sequence: CATGAGYQETQYF. The DNA for the CDR3 is TGTGCCACCGGGGCGGGATACCAAGAGACCCAGTACTTC.